The 20 T cell receptor beta chains reported below all come from one sample, sequenced in a study of cytomegalovirus exposure and HLA in healthy donors. Assay: immunoSEQ multiplex PCR; the TCRdb copy retains only in-frame clones and omits some. The sample records 200,000 to 250,000 clones, roughly 83% being singletons. The sample comprised PBMCs. Receptor source: a woman younger than 30 in good health and CMV-seronegative.

J is TRBJ2-2 and V is TRBV6-1; D gene ambiguous. Germline CDR1 reads MNHNS; CDR2 reads SASEGT. Trimming pared 4 bases from V and 5 bases from J, leaving 5 bases between. The CDR3 has 12 residues. The CDR3 nucleotides are TGTGCCAGCAGTGTGCGTACCGGGGAGCTGTTTTTT. It is translated as CASSVRTGELFF.

This clone was detected only once. The rearrangement uses TRBV29-1 and TRBJ1-1, with D maybe TRBD1 (5 bases). V dropped 3 bases and J dropped 2 bases, with 10 bases sitting between them. The length of the CDR3 is 13 residues. Germline-derived CDR1 and CDR2 are SQVTM and ANQGSEA. The CDR3 is CSVDGHGNTEAFF. CDR3 DNA sequence: TGCAGCGTTGATGGACACGGAAACACTGAAGCTTTCTTT.

The chain has TRBV2 and TRBJ2-5, with D possibly TRBD2 on 6 matching bases. The J call could be wrong; TRBJ2-7 is a better fit for the DNA end. There are 18 residues in the CDR3. In germline, CDR1 is SNHLY, CDR2 FYNNEI. Written as DNA, the CDR3 is TGTGCCAGCACGATCAGGCGAAGATGGGACTCCCTCTCCTACGAGCAGTACTTC. It codes for CASTIRRRWDSLSYEQYF.

This clone was counted once. The chain carries TRBV7-2 and TRBJ1-4; D is perhaps TRBD1 (6 bases). Trimming removed 1 base at V and 8 bases at J, with 8 bases between. Germline CDR1 and CDR2: SGHTA and FQGNSA. This CDR3 contains 13 residues. The CDR3 DNA reads TGTGCCAGCAGCTTAGGGACAGTCGAAAAACTGTTTTTT. This codes for CASSLGTVEKLFF.

This clone was counted a few times. J is TRBJ1-5 and V is TRBV5-4; D not certain. From germline, CDR1 is SGHNT and CDR2 YYREEE (reference sequence). Trimming took off 0 bases at V and 7 bases at J, with 5 bases between the two ends. This CDR3 region has 12 residues. For the CDR3, the DNA is TGTGCCAGCAGCTTGGCGGGACAGCCCCAGCATTTT. Residues: CASSLAGQPQHF.

This chain joins TRBV7-9 and TRBJ2-5; 7 bases are a match to TRBD2. Trimming at V came to 9 bases and at J to 5 bases, leaving 9 bases not matched to a gene. Germline CDR1 reads SEHNR; CDR2 reads FQNEAQ (reference sequence). The CDR3 is 13 amino acids. The CDR3: CARHGGGRETQYF. In DNA form, the CDR3 reads TGTGCCAGACACGGGGGAGGGCGGGAGACCCAGTACTTC.

V usage is TRBV2 and J usage is TRBJ2-2, with 9 positions matching TRBD1. The CDR3 is 16 amino acids. The germline V gene has CDR1 SNHLY and CDR2 FYNNEI. Trimming took 7 bases from V and 3 from J; bases not matched to a gene: 9. Written as DNA, the CDR3 is TGTGCCAGCAACGGGCGGAGACAGGGGGACACCGGGGAGCTGTTTTTT. Its protein is CASNGRRQGDTGELFF.

This chain uses TRBV4-1 with TRBJ2-1; TRBD2 matches at 7 bases. V was clipped by 0 bases and J by 4 bases; unmatched bases: 6. CDR1 is MGHRA and CDR2 is YSYEKL in the germline V gene. The CDR3 spans 16 residues. CDR3 amino acids: CASSQDHVGGYNEQFF. DNA of the CDR3: TGCGCCAGCAGCCAAGATCACGTGGGGGGGTACAATGAGCAGTTCTTC.

This chain uses TRBV15 with TRBJ1-1; D is possibly TRBD1 (6 bases). Germline V gene sequence: CDR1 LNHNV, CDR2 YYDKDF (reference sequence). CDR3 length: 17 amino acids. The V and J ends lost 0 bases and 5 bases respectively, with 19 bases between them. The CDR3 nucleotides read TGTGCCACCAGCAGAGATTACGGGGGCGCGGGAAAGACTGAAGCTTTCTTT. Encoded protein: CATSRDYGGAGKTEAFF.

The V call is TRBV27, the J call TRBJ2-7, with TRBD2 matching over 7 bases. This CDR3 comprises 14 residues. The V gene end was trimmed by 2 bases and the J gene end by 7 bases; junction bases not matched to a gene: 8. Germline V gives CDR1 MNHEY, CDR2 SMNVEV (reference sequence). CDR3 sequence: CASSLEAGEGEQYF. The CDR3 nucleotides are TGTGCCAGCAGTTTAGAGGCGGGAGAAGGTGAGCAGTACTTC.

V gene TRBV27 combines with J gene TRBJ2-5; TRBD2 aligns across 13 bases. J gave up 0 bases and V 8 bases, and 3 bases lay outside the gene matches. The CDR3 is made up of 15 amino acids. The germline gives CDR1 MNHEY, CDR2 SMNVEV (reference sequence). The CDR3 bases are TGTGCCAGCTTCGGACTAGCGGGGGACCAAGAGACCCAGTACTTC. Translated, it gives CASFGLAGDQETQYF.

The rearrangement uses TRBV5-1 and TRBJ1-5, with TRBD1 identical over 7 bases. The V and J ends lost 2 bases and 6 bases, in that order; junction bases with no gene match: 11. Germline CDR1 is SGHRS and CDR2 is YFSETQ. CDR3 length: 16 amino acids. The CDR3 DNA sequence: TGCGCCAGCAGCTTTCAAAGACAGGGAACCACTCAGCCCCAGCATTTT. The encoded protein is CASSFQRQGTTQPQHF.

Notes on this clone: Other DNA sequences within the sample encode an identical CDR3. This chain joins TRBV30 and TRBJ1-2, with D uncertain. The V end lost 0 bases, the J end lost 7 bases, and 9 bases lay between the germline ends. There are 12 residues in the CDR3. The germline CDR1 and CDR2 sequences are GTSNPN and SVGIG (reference sequence). The CDR3 nucleotides read TGTGCCTGGAGTGTCGGGGTCGGTGGCTACACCTTC. It translates to CAWSVGVGGYTF. The whole variable domain, remainder taken from reference TRBV30 and TRBJ1-2, is SQTIHQWPATLVQPVGSPLSLECTVEGTSNPNLYWYRQAAGRGLQLLFYSVGIGQISSEVPQNLSASRPQDRQFILSSKKLLLSDSGFYLCAWSVGVGGYTFGSGTRLTVV.

V is TRBV29-1 and J is TRBJ2-1; 16 positions match TRBD2. Germline V lookup: CDR1 SQVTM, CDR2 ANQGSEA. CDR3 length: 17 residues. The J segment lost 2 bases and the V segment lost 5 bases, leaving 6 bases of the junction unmatched. This CDR3 is CSVLPGTSGGAYNEQFF. The CDR3, as DNA: TGCAGCGTTCTGCCCGGGACTAGCGGGGGGGCCTACAATGAGCAGTTCTTC.

The V gene is TRBV28, the J gene TRBJ2-7; 8 nucleotides align to TRBD1. Germline CDR1 MDHEN, CDR2 SYDVKM. The trim removed 8 bases at V and 2 bases at J, leaving 11 bases unmatched. The CDR3 totals 15 residues. The CDR3, as DNA: TGTGCCAGCCGGTACTCCGGGACAGGAGCCTACGAGCAGTACTTC. It specifies CASRYSGTGAYEQYF.

This clone showed up just once. V usage is TRBV4-1 and J usage is TRBJ1-4, with 10 bases matching TRBD1. Germline V gene sequence: CDR1 MGHRA, CDR2 YSYEKL. The CDR3 covers 15 residues. Losses at the gene ends were 4 bases for V and 8 bases for J; bases not matched to a gene: 7. CDR3 sequence (DNA): TGCGCCAGCAGCCGTACCGGGACAGGGGTAGAAAAACTGTTTTTT. Translating it yields CASSRTGTGVEKLFF.

The chain combines TRBV6-1 with TRBJ2-7, with 7 bases matching TRBD1. V shed 7 bases, J shed 7 bases, and the junction held 16 bases outside the gene matches. Germline V lookup: CDR1 MNHNS, CDR2 SASEGT. This CDR3 is 15 amino acids long. The CDR3 region is CASMGTEDLEMEQYF. The CDR3 DNA reads TGTGCCAGCATGGGGACAGAAGACCTCGAAATGGAGCAGTACTTC.

The chain is built from TRBV28 and TRBJ2-7, with a possible D match to TRBD2 (5 bases). V was pared by 10 bases and J by 4 bases, with 20 bases between. The CDR3 totals 14 residues. CDR1 is MDHEN and CDR2 is SYDVKM in the germline V gene. The CDR3 DNA reads as TGTGCCACCCAAAGCAAGAGGGCAACATACGAGCAGTACTTC. It encodes CATQSKRATYEQYF.

The J gene is TRBJ1-3, the V gene TRBV6-5; D is uncertain. V lost 8 bases to trimming and J lost 1 base, with 9 bases between them. CDR3 size: 13 residues. CDR1 MNHEY and CDR2 SVGAGI come from the germline V gene. CDR3: CASARESGNTIYF. The CDR3, as DNA: TGTGCCAGCGCTAGGGAGTCTGGAAACACCATATATTTT.

This rearrangement joins TRBV28 to TRBJ1-1, with 12 bases aligning to TRBD1. This CDR3 comprises 16 residues. Germline V CDR1 and CDR2: MDHEN, SYDVKM. Trimming at V came to 3 bases and at J to 3 bases, leaving 5 bases not matched to a gene. The CDR3 loop is CASSLGTGGSDTEAFF. The CDR3 region has the DNA TGTGCCAGCAGTTTGGGGACAGGGGGCTCTGACACTGAAGCTTTCTTT.